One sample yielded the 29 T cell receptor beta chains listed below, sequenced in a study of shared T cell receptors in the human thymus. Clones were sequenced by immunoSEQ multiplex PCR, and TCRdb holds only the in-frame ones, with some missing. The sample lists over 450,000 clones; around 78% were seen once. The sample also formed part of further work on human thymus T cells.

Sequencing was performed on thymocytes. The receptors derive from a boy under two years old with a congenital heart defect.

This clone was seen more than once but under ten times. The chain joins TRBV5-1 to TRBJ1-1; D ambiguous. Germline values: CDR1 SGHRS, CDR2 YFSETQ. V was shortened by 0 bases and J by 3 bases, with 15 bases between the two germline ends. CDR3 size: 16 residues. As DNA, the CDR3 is TGCGCCAGCAGCTTGGCCGGGTTCGGAGGCTACACTGAAGCTTTCTTT. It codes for CASSLAGFGGYTEAFF.

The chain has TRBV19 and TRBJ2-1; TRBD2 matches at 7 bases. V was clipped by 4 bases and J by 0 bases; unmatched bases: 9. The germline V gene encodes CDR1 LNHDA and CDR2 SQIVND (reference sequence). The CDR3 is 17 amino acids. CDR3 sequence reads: CASSRGGEASSYNEQFF. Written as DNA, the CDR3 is TGTGCCAGTAGTAGGGGGGGGGAGGCTAGCTCCTACAATGAGCAGTTCTTC.

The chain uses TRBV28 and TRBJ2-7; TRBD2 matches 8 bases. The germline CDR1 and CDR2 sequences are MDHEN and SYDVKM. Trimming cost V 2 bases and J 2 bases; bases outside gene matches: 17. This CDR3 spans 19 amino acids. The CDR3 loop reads CASSLRRGGKRAGTYEQYF. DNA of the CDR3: TGTGCCAGCAGTTTACGCCGGGGGGGTAAACGGGCGGGAACCTACGAGCAGTACTTC.

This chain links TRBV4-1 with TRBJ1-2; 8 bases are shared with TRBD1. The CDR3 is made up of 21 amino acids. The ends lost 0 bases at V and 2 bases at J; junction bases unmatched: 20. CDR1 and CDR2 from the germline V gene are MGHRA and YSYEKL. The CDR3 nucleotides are TGCGCCAGCAGCCAAGATTCCCCGGACAGGGTCCGTTCTCGTGCGAACTATGGCTACACCTTC. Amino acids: CASSQDSPDRVRSRANYGYTF.

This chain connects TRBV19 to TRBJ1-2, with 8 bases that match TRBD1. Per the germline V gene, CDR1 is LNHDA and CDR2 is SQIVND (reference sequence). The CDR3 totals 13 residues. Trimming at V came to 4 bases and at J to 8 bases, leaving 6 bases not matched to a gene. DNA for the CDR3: TGTGCCAGTAGTACCCCGACAGGGGACGGCTACACCTTC. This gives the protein CASSTPTGDGYTF.

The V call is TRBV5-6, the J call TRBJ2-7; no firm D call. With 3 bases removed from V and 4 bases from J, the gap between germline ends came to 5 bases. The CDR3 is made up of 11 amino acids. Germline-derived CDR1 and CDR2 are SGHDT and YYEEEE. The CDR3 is CASSSRYEQYF. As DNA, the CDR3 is TGTGCCAGCAGCTCCCGTTACGAGCAGTACTTC.

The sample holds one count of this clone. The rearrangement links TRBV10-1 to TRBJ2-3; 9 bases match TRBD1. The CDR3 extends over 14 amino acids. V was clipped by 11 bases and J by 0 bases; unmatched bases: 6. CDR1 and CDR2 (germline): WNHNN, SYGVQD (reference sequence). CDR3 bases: TGCGCCTGGGGGGACAGGGATAGCACAGATACGCAGTATTTT. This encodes CAWGDRDSTDTQYF.

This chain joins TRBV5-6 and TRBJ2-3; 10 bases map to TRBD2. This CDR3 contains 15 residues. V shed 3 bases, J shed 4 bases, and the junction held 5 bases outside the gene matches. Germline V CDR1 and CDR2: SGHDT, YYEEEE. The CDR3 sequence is CASSSAGGPSDTQYF. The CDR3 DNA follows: TGTGCCAGCAGCTCAGCGGGAGGGCCCTCAGATACGCAGTATTTT.

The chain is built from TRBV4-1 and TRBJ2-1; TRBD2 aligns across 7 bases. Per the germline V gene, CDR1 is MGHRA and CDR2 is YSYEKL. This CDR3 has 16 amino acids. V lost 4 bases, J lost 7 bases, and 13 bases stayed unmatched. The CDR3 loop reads CASSPSGTWGRNEQFF. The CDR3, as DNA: TGCGCCAGCAGCCCCAGCGGGACCTGGGGGAGAAATGAGCAGTTCTTC.

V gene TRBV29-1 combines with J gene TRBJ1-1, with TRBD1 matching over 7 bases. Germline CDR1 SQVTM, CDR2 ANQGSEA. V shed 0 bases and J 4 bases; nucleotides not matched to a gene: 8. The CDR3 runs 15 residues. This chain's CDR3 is CSVEDLETGSTEAFF. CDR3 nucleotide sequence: TGCAGCGTTGAAGATCTTGAGACAGGGAGCACTGAAGCTTTCTTT.

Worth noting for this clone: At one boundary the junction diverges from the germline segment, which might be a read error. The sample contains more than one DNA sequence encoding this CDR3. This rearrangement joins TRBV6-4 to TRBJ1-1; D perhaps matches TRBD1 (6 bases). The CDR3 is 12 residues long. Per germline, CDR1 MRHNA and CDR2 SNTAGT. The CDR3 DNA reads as TGTGCCAGCAGTGACAGGGACACCGAAGCTTTCTTT. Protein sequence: CASSDRDTEAFF.

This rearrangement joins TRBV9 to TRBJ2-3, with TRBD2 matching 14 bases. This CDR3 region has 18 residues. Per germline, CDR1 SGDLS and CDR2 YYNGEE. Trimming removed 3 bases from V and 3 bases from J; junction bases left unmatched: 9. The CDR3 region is CASSANSGTSGSTDTQYF. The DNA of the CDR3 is TGTGCCAGCAGCGCTAACTCTGGGACTAGCGGGAGTACAGATACGCAGTATTTT.

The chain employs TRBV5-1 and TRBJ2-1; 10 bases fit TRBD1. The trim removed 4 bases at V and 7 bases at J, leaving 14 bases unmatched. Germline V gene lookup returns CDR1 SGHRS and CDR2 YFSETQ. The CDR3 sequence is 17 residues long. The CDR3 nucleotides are TGCGCCAGCAGCCCGGGCCCTGACAGGGGGCTGGGGAATGAGCAGTTCTTC. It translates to CASSPGPDRGLGNEQFF.

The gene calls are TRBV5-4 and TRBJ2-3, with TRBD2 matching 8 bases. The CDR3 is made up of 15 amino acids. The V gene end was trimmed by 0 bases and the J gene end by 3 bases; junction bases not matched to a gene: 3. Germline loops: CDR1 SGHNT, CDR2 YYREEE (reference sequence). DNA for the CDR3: TGTGCCAGCAGCTTGGGTGGCGGGGGGACAGATACGCAGTATTTT. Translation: CASSLGGGGTDTQYF.

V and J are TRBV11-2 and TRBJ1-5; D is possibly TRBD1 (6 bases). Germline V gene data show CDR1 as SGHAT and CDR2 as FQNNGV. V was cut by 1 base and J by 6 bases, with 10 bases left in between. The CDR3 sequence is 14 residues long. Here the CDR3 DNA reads TGTGCCAGCAGCTTAGTCCCAGGGGTTCAGCCCCAGCATTTT. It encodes CASSLVPGVQPQHF.

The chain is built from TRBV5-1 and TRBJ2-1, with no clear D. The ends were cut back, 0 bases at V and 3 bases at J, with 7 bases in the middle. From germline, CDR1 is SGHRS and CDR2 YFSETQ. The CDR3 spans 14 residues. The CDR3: CASSLGDNYNEQFF. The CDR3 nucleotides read TGCGCCAGCAGCTTGGGAGACAACTACAATGAGCAGTTCTTC.

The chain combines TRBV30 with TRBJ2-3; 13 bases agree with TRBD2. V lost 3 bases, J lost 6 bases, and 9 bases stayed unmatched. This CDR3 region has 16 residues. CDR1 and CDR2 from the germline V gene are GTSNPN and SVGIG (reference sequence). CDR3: CAWRYLGLAGVDTQYF. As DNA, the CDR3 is TGTGCCTGGAGGTACCTCGGACTAGCGGGAGTGGATACGCAGTATTTT.

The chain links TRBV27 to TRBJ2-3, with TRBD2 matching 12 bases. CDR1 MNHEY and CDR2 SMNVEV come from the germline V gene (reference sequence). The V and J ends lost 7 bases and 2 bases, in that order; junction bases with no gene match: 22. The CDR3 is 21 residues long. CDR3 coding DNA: TGTGCCAGCATCCCGGGTACCGTAGTTTGGACTAGCGGGATTTCCACAGATACGCAGTATTTT. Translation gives CASIPGTVVWTSGISTDTQYF.

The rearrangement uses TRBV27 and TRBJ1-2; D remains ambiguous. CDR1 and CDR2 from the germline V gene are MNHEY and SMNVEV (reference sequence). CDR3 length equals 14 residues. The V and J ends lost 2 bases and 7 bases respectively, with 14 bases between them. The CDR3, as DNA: TGTGCCAGCAGTTTAACGGCAGGCCAACCTGGCTACACCTTC. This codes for CASSLTAGQPGYTF.

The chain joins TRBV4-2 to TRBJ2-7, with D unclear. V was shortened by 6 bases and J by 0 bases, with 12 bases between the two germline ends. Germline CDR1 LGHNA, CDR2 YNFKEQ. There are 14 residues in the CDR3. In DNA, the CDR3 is TGTGCCAGCAGTCTTGGCGGCAGCTCCTACGAGCAGTACTTC. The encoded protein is CASSLGGSSYEQYF.

This CDR3 is CASSIKPPGFEGGDQPQHF. CDR3 bases: TGTGCCAGTAGTATAAAACCACCCGGATTTGAGGGAGGGGATCAGCCCCAGCATTTT. The chain combines TRBV19 with TRBJ1-5, with D perhaps matching TRBD1 (5 bases). Germline V lookup: CDR1 LNHDA, CDR2 SQIVND (reference sequence). There are 19 residues in the CDR3. Trimming took off 2 bases at V and 5 bases at J, with 25 bases between the two ends.

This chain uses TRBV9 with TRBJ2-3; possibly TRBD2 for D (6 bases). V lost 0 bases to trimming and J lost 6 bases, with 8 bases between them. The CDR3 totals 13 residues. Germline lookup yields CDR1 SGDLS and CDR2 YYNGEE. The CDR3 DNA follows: TGTGCCAGCAGCGTAGCGGGGGAGGATACGCAGTATTTT. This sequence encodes CASSVAGEDTQYF.

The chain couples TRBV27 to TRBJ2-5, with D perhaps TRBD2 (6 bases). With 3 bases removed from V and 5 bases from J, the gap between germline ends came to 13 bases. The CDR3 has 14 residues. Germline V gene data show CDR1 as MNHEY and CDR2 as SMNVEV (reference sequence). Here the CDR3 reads CASSLGGVKETQYF. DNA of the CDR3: TGTGCCAGCAGTTTGGGGGGTGTTAAGGAGACCCAGTACTTC.

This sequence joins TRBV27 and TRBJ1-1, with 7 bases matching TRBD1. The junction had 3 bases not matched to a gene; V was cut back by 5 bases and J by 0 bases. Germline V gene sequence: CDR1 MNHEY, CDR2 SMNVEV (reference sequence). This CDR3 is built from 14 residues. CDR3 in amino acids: CASSRQGLNTEAFF. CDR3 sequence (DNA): TGTGCCAGCAGTAGACAGGGCTTGAACACTGAAGCTTTCTTT.

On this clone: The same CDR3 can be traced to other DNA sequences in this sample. As DNA, the CDR3 is TGCAGTGCTAGACTTTCCTACGAGCAGTACTTC. Protein product: CSARLSYEQYF. J is TRBJ2-7 and V is TRBV20-1; no firm D call. Germline V lookup: CDR1 DFQATT, CDR2 SNEGSKA (reference sequence). Trimming pared 2 bases from V and 1 base from J, leaving 3 bases between. The CDR3 runs to 11 residues.

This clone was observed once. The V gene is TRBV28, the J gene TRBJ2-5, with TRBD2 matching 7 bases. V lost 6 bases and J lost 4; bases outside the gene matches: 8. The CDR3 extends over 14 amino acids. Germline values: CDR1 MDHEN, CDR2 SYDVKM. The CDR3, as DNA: TGTGCCAGCAGGCCCCGCGGGAGAGCAGAGACCCAGTACTTC. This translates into CASRPRGRAETQYF.

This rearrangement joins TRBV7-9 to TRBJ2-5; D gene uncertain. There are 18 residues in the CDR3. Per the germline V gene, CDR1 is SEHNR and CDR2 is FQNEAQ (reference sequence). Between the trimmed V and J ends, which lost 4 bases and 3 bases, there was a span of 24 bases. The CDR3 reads CASSWRLEIGPPEETQYF. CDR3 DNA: TGTGCCAGCAGCTGGCGGCTCGAAATTGGCCCCCCGGAAGAGACCCAGTACTTC.

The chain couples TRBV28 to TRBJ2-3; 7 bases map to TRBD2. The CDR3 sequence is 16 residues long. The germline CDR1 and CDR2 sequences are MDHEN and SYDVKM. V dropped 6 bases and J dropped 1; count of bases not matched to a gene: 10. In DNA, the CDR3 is TGTGCCAGCAGCCTTCATGGGAGGGTCCGCACAGATACGCAGTATTTT. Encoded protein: CASSLHGRVRTDTQYF.

The CDR3 is CASSLRTSGGNEQFF. The CDR3 DNA sequence: TGTGCCAGCAGCCTAAGGACTAGCGGGGGCAATGAGCAGTTCTTC. V and J are TRBV7-4 and TRBJ2-1; 13 positions match TRBD2. CDR1 is SGHVT and CDR2 is SQSDAQ in the germline V gene. The CDR3 loop spans 15 amino acids. V dropped 5 bases and J dropped 6; count of bases not matched to a gene: 4.